The 3 T cell receptor beta chains below all came from one sample that was sequenced in a study of blood T cells in healthy people across ages. Together with a sample-barcoded 5' primer, a J-beta primer mix was included in a second PCR lasting about 7 to 11 cycles. MiXCR, run by TCRdb on the 5' RACE reads, gives a single entry per CDR3 protein. Among some 790,000 distinct CDR3 sequences listed, about 28% were seen once. Sequencing used blood. The receptors originated from an elderly woman in good health.

Points on this clonotype: This could be a read error, since a much larger clone is one nucleotide away. This chain connects TRBV5-1 to TRBJ2-3, with D hard to call. Germline V gene sequence: CDR1 SGHRS, CDR2 YFSETQ. The CDR3 extends over 13 amino acids. The CDR3 protein is CASSLSLADTRYF. In DNA, the CDR3 is TGCGCCAGCAGCTTGTCTCTGGCAGATACGCGGTATTTT. The entire variable domain, with the rest obtained from reference TRBV5-1 and TRBJ2-3, is as follows: KAGVTQTPRYLIKTRGQQVTLSCSPISGHRSVSWYQQTPGQGLQFLFEYFSETQRNKGNFPGRFSGRQFSNSRSEMNVSTLELGDSALYLCASSLSLADTRYFGPGTRLTVL.

This clonotype showed up just once. This chain joins TRBV30 and TRBJ1-2, with 7 bases lining up with TRBD1. CDR1 GTSNPN and CDR2 SVGIG come from the germline V gene (reference sequence). The CDR3 extends over 12 amino acids. Trimming cost V 7 bases and J 1 base; bases outside gene matches: 3. CDR3 protein: CASHRGNYGYTF. The CDR3 DNA reads TGTGCCTCACACAGGGGTAACTATGGCTACACCTTC.

The chain's CDR3 is CASSSTRTGGHTGELFF. As DNA, the CDR3 is TGTGCCAGCAGTTCGACCCGGACAGGGGGCCACACCGGGGAGCTGTTTTTT. This chain links TRBV2 with TRBJ2-2, with 11 bases identical to TRBD1. The V segment lost 5 bases and the J segment 3 bases; nucleotides outside the gene matches: 8. The CDR3 is 17 amino acids. Germline loops: CDR1 SNHLY, CDR2 FYNNEI.